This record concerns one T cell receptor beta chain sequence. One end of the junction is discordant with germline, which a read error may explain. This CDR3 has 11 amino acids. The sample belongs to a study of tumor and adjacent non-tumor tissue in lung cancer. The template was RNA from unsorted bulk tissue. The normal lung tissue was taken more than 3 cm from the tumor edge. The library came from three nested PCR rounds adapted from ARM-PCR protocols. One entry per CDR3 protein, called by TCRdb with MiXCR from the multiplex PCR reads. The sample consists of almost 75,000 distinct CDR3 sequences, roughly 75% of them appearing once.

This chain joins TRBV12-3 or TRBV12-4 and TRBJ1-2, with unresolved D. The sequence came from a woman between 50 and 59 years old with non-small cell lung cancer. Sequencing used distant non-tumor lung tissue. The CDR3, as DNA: TGTGCCAGCAGTGCAGGTTCTGGCTACATCTTC. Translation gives CASSAGSGYIF.